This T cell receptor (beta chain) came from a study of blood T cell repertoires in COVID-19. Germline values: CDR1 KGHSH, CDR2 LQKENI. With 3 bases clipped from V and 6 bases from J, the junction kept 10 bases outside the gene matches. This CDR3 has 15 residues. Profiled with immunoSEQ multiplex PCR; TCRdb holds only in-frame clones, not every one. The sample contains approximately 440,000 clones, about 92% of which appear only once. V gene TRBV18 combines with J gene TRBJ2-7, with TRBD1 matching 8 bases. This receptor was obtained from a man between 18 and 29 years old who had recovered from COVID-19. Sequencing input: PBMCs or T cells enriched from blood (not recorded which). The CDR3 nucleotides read TGTGCCAGCTCACCTTGGGGAGGACAGGGCTTCGAGCAGTACTTC. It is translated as CASSPWGGQGFEQYF.